The next 24 T cell receptor beta chains were all read from a single sample in a study of blood T cell repertoires in COVID-19. The protocol was immunoSEQ multiplex PCR, while the TCRdb copy is restricted to in-frame clones and leaves out a portion. This sample has 150,000 to 200,000 clones, with 70% to 85% found just once. The sequenced sample consisted of PBMCs or T cells enriched from blood (not recorded which). The receptors originated from a man aged 45-65 years who had recovered from COVID-19.

This sequence joins TRBV29-1 and TRBJ2-2, with 9 bases lining up with TRBD2. J lost 7 bases, V lost 4 bases, and 4 bases had no gene match. The CDR3 extends over 13 amino acids. Germline V gene lookup returns CDR1 SQVTM and CDR2 ANQGSEA. The DNA of the CDR3 is TGCAGCGTTGGCGCGGGGGGGCTCGGGGAGCTGTTTTTT. It yields the protein CSVGAGGLGELFF.

The V call is TRBV24-1, the J call TRBJ2-2, with TRBD1 identical over 8 bases. The CDR3 loop spans 15 amino acids. The V and J ends lost 7 bases and 5 bases, in that order; junction bases with no gene match: 8. The V gene's germline CDR1 is KGHDR and CDR2 SFDVKD. CDR3 region: CATRAGQGETGELFF. For the CDR3, the DNA is TGTGCCACCAGAGCTGGACAGGGCGAAACCGGGGAGCTGTTTTTT.

The chain carries TRBV6-2 or TRBV6-3 and TRBJ2-5, with TRBD2 matching over 10 bases. V dropped 5 bases and J dropped 5; count of bases not matched to a gene: 8. CDR3 length: 15 amino acids. CDR1 is MNHEY and CDR2 is SVGEGT in the germline V gene. The CDR3 here is CASSILAGARETQYF. The CDR3 bases are TGTGCCAGCAGTATTCTAGCGGGGGCGAGGGAGACCCAGTACTTC.

V gene TRBV18 combines with J gene TRBJ1-1; D may be TRBD1 (5 bases). Trimming shortened V by 10 bases and J by 0 bases, and 12 bases separated the two germline ends. There are 13 residues in the CDR3. The germline gives CDR1 KGHSH, CDR2 LQKENI. CDR3: CATGGGMNTEAFF. The CDR3 nucleotides are TGTGCCACCGGGGGAGGGATGAACACTGAAGCTTTCTTT.

This clone was found once. The chain uses TRBV12-5 and TRBJ1-2; the match to TRBD1 covers 7 bases. The CDR3 consists of 16 residues. CDR1 is LGHNT and CDR2 is FRNRAP in the germline V gene. Losses at the gene ends were 0 bases for V and 5 bases for J; bases not matched to a gene: 9. The CDR3 region is CASGLVGDSIFYGYTF. CDR3 nucleotide sequence: TGTGCTAGTGGTTTGGTAGGGGACAGTATATTTTATGGCTACACCTTC.

Details on this clone: The sample carries other DNA sequences with the same CDR3. The chain employs TRBV9 and TRBJ2-1; D perhaps matches TRBD1 (6 bases). Trimming took off 4 bases at V and 4 bases at J, with 9 bases between the two ends. This CDR3 is 13 amino acids long. CDR1 is SGDLS and CDR2 is YYNGEE in the germline V gene. DNA for the CDR3: TGTGCCAGCAGCCGGGACATTTACAATGAGCAGTTCTTC. Translation: CASSRDIYNEQFF.

The gene calls are TRBV7-8 and TRBJ2-3; 14 bases align to TRBD2. V lost 4 bases and J lost 4; bases outside the gene matches: 10. Germline lookup yields CDR1 SGHVS and CDR2 FQNEAQ. This CDR3 comprises 18 residues. Here the CDR3 DNA reads TGTGCCAGCAGCTACCGACTAGCGGGGGGGCCCCCCGCAGATACGCAGTATTTT. It encodes CASSYRLAGGPPADTQYF.

About this clone: The same CDR3 can be traced to other DNA sequences in this sample. The V call is TRBV6-5, the J call TRBJ2-6, with TRBD1 as a possible D gene (7 bases). The CDR3 has 15 residues. The germline V gene has CDR1 MNHEY and CDR2 SVGAGI. V dropped 5 bases and J dropped 4 bases, with 12 bases sitting between them. CDR3 sequence: CASSPGGSGANVLTF. DNA of the CDR3: TGTGCCAGCAGTCCAGGGGGGTCGGGGGCCAACGTCCTGACTTTC.

This clone was observed a few times. The V call is TRBV10-3, the J call TRBJ1-3, with 8 bases fitting TRBD1. With V trimmed by 4 bases and J by 0 bases, 5 bases remained unmatched. CDR3 length equals 16 residues. The germline V gene has CDR1 ENHRY and CDR2 SYGVKD. The DNA of the CDR3 is TGTGCCATCAGTGGACAGGGGACCTTCTCTGGAAACACCATATATTTT. Amino acids: CAISGQGTFSGNTIYF.

The chain links TRBV12-3 or TRBV12-4 to TRBJ2-5, with D hard to call. The CDR3 has 12 amino acids. Trimming cost V 5 bases and J 7 bases, with 11 bases left between them. In DNA form, the CDR3 reads TGTGCCAGCAGTCGAAGACCGGGGACCCAGTACTTC. Protein product: CASSRRPGTQYF.

The rearrangement links TRBV19 to TRBJ1-2; maybe TRBD1 (5 bases). The V end was cut by 3 bases, the J end by 6 bases, with 8 bases between. The germline gives CDR1 LNHDA, CDR2 SQIVND (reference sequence). CDR3 length equals 12 residues. The CDR3 sequence is CASSMGGDGYTF. CDR3 sequence (DNA): TGTGCCAGTAGTATGGGAGGGGATGGCTACACCTTC.

This clone was seen a few times. V usage is TRBV14 and J usage is TRBJ2-5; a weak D match, TRBD1 (5 bases). CDR1 is SGHDN and CDR2 is FVKESK in the germline V gene. The CDR3 is 15 amino acids. Trimming shortened V by 1 base and J by 4 bases, and 13 bases separated the two germline ends. Written as DNA, the CDR3 is TGTGCCAGCAGCCAAGGCGCAGGGATCGGAGAGACCCAGTACTTC. It is translated as CASSQGAGIGETQYF.

This clone appeared a single time. J is TRBJ1-4 and V is TRBV15; 7 nucleotides agree with TRBD1. V dropped 4 bases and J dropped 8; count of bases not matched to a gene: 7. The CDR3 runs 14 residues. Germline V gene sequence: CDR1 LNHNV, CDR2 YYDKDF (reference sequence). CDR3 residues: CATSNGQVGEKLFF. The CDR3 DNA reads TGTGCCACCAGCAACGGACAGGTTGGCGAAAAACTGTTTTTT. Supplemented by reference TRBV15 and TRBJ1-4, the full variable domain reads DAMVIQNPRYQVTQFGKPVTLSCSQTLNHNVMYWYQQKSSQAPKLLFHYYDKDFNNEADTPDNFQSRRPNTSFCFLDIRSPGLGDTAMYLCATSNGQVGEKLFFGSGTQLSVL.

This clone was seen only once. CDR3 sequence: CASSYAESGQAEQFF. The CDR3 DNA reads TGTGCCAGCAGTTACGCGGAATCCGGACAGGCGGAGCAGTTCTTC. The V gene is TRBV6-5, the J gene TRBJ2-1, with 7 bases matching TRBD1. V was clipped by 2 bases and J by 10 bases; unmatched bases: 11. The CDR3 runs to 15 residues. Germline values: CDR1 MNHEY, CDR2 SVGAGI.

This clone appeared once. The J gene is TRBJ1-2, the V gene TRBV27; 9 bases match TRBD1. Germline-derived CDR1 and CDR2 are MNHEY and SMNVEV (reference sequence). The CDR3 totals 15 residues. J was trimmed by 7 bases and V by 6 bases; bases with no gene match: 12. The CDR3 loop reads CASRKNTGQGAGYTF. In DNA form, the CDR3 reads TGTGCCAGCAGGAAAAACACGGGACAGGGTGCTGGCTACACCTTC.

A single count supports this clone. The chain couples TRBV18 to TRBJ2-3; 11 positions match TRBD2. This CDR3 is 14 amino acids long. Losses at the gene ends were 5 bases for V and 6 bases for J; bases not matched to a gene: 4. Germline assignment: CDR1 KGHSH and CDR2 LQKENI. CDR3 amino acids: CASSGTSGSDTQYF. In nucleotides, the CDR3 is TGTGCCAGCTCAGGGACTAGCGGCTCTGATACGCAGTATTTT.

The chain couples TRBV19 to TRBJ1-2; a weak D match, TRBD1 (6 bases). V lost 3 bases and J 3 bases, leaving 14 bases between the germline ends. This CDR3 has 15 amino acids. From germline, CDR1 is LNHDA and CDR2 SQIVND (reference sequence). The CDR3 coding sequence is TGTGCCAGTAGTATCCCCAGGGGTGACTACTATGGCTACACCTTC. It specifies CASSIPRGDYYGYTF.

The chain combines TRBV9 with TRBJ2-7; 8 bases are shared with TRBD2. The CDR3 extends over 15 amino acids. V dropped 4 bases and J dropped 4; count of bases not matched to a gene: 10. Germline CDR1 is SGDLS and CDR2 is YYNGEE. The CDR3 spells CASSPTGGGMYEQYF. CDR3 coding DNA: TGTGCCAGCAGCCCCACGGGCGGGGGGATGTACGAGCAGTACTTC.

This rearrangement joins TRBV6-2 or TRBV6-3 to TRBJ1-2, with 12 bases fitting TRBD1. V lost 5 bases and J lost 8; bases outside the gene matches: 15. The germline V gene encodes CDR1 MNHEY and CDR2 SVGEGT. CDR3 length: 17 residues. The CDR3 reads CASSPPGQGANLGGYTF. CDR3 coding DNA: TGTGCCAGCAGTCCGCCGGGACAGGGGGCAAATTTGGGCGGCTACACCTTC.

The gene calls are TRBV9 and TRBJ1-6, with 9 bases matching TRBD1. The CDR3 is 17 residues long. Unmatched junction bases numbered 12, after V lost 4 bases and J lost 7 bases. Germline CDR1 reads SGDLS; CDR2 reads YYNGEE. CDR3 DNA: TGTGCCAGCAGCCCGCACCCGGGACAGGGTCCCAATTCACCCCTCCACTTT. This encodes CASSPHPGQGPNSPLHF.

V gene TRBV11-3 combines with J gene TRBJ1-1; D perhaps matches TRBD1 (6 bases). Germline-derived CDR1 and CDR2 are SGHNT and YENEEA. Trimming removed 3 bases at V and 0 bases at J, with 20 bases between. The length of the CDR3 is 18 residues. Written as DNA, the CDR3 is TGTGCCAGCAGCTTCGAATTATTAACAGGGAGCATGAACACTGAAGCTTTCTTT. Translated, it gives CASSFELLTGSMNTEAFF. Full variable domain (remainder filled in from reference TRBV11-3 and TRBJ1-1): EAGVVQSPRYKIIEKKQPVAFWCNPISGHNTLYWYLQNLGQGPELLIRYENEEAVDDSQLPKDRFSAERLKGVDSTLKIQPAELGDSAVYLCASSFELLTGSMNTEAFFGQGTRLTVV.

This clone was seen more than once but under ten times. This sequence joins TRBV7-2 and TRBJ1-6; D may be TRBD1 (6 bases). Germline lookup yields CDR1 SGHTA and CDR2 FQGNSA. Trimming removed 5 bases at V and 9 bases at J, with 17 bases between. The CDR3 totals 15 residues. CDR3 nucleotides: TGTGCCAGCAGCCTCGGGGGGGGCCTAGGTTCACCCCTCCACTTT. Translated: CASSLGGGLGSPLHF. The entire variable domain, with the rest obtained from reference TRBV7-2 and TRBJ1-6, is as follows: GAGVSQSPSNKVTEKGKDVELRCDPISGHTALYWYRQSLGQGLEFLIYFQGNSAPDKSGLPSDRFSAERTGGSVSTLTIQRTQQEDSAVYLCASSLGGGLGSPLHFGNGTRLTVT.

This clone was found a few times. V is TRBV11-3 and J is TRBJ1-1; D is ambiguous. This CDR3 spans 13 amino acids. Trimming pared 2 bases from V and 2 bases from J, leaving 6 bases between. Germline V gives CDR1 SGHNT, CDR2 YENEEA. CDR3 sequence: CASSLTPNTEAFF. CDR3 in DNA: TGTGCCAGCAGCTTAACACCCAACACTGAAGCTTTCTTT.

V is TRBV12-3 or TRBV12-4 and J is TRBJ2-1; a possible D gene is TRBD1 (6 bases). The CDR3 sequence is 13 residues long. Trimming removed 8 bases from V and 6 bases from J, with 14 bases in between. The CDR3 loop is CASSFGQFNEQFF. The CDR3 coding sequence is TGTGCCAGCTCTTTTGGACAGTTCAATGAGCAGTTCTTC.